This record covers a single T cell receptor (beta chain). Its specificity is not known. Regarding donors, all were healthy bone marrow donors. The CDR3 runs 17 residues. V dropped 5 bases and J dropped 3 bases, with 20 bases sitting between them. Looked up from germline, CDR1 is KGHSH and CDR2 is LQKENI. This specimen belongs to a study of cytomegalovirus exposure and HLA in healthy donors. Study-level findings and limits: The study put roughly 160 TCR beta chains on its list as cytomegalovirus-associated. A later analysis linked a missense DCLRE1C variant to TCR beta V- and J-gene trimming.

It was with 60 Vbeta and 13 Jbeta primers that the PCR ran. The data were produced by immunoSEQ multiplex PCR, yet TCRdb's version contains in-frame clones alone and is incomplete. The repertoire holds about 110,000 clones, with under 70% as singletons. This receptor was identified in a man in his thirties or forties in good health and CMV-seropositive. V is TRBV18 and J is TRBJ1-5; TRBD1 might be the D (5 bases). The sample comprised PBMCs. The CDR3 DNA sequence: TGTGCCAGCTCAGAAACGGCCCTGCGCAGGGACAATCAGCCCCAGCATTTT. It yields the protein CASSETALRRDNQPQHF.